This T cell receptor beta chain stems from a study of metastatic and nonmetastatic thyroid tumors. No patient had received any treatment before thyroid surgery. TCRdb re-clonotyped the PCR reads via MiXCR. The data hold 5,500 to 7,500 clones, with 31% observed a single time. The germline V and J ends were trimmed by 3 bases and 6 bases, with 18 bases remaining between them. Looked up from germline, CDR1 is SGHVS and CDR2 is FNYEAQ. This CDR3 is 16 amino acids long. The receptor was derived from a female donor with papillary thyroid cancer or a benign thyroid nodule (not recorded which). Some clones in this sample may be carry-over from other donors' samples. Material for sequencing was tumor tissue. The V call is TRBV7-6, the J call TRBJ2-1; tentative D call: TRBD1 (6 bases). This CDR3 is CASSFLTGDGGNEQFF. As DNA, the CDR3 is TGTGCCAGCAGCTTCCTGACAGGTGATGGGGGCAATGAGCAGTTCTTC.